This TCR beta chain was identified during a study of T cell responses to AZD1222 COVID-19 vaccine. On the study more broadly: Second doses were pooled across both intervals (about 4 or about 12 weeks).

About this clone: Its antigen is as yet unknown.

Whole-study findings and limits: At study baseline, merely several AZD1222 recipients were seropositive. Receipt of two AZD1222 doses was followed by a rise in Spike-specific TCR breadth and depth. The study sampled repertoires only after the peak T cell response.

J gave up 5 bases and V 4 bases, and 8 bases lay outside the gene matches. This CDR3 spans 14 amino acids. Germline V gives CDR1 MNHEY, CDR2 SVGAGI. Clones were sequenced by immunoSEQ multiplex PCR, and TCRdb holds only the in-frame ones, with some missing. Of some 58,000 clones listed, 88% are singletons. V and J are TRBV6-5 and TRBJ2-7, with 7 bases matching TRBD2. The specimen comprised peripheral blood, sampled on day 0 of AZD1222 vaccination. This clonotype was sampled from an adult in good health. The CDR3 region is CASSFEGRANEQYF. CDR3 DNA: TGTGCCAGCAGTTTCGAGGGGAGGGCCAACGAGCAGTACTTC.